This TCR beta chain was documented in a study of blood T cell repertoires in COVID-19. With V trimmed by 4 bases and J by 7 bases, 5 bases remained unmatched. Germline V CDR1 and CDR2: MNHEY, SMNVEV (reference sequence). This CDR3 spans 14 amino acids. Methods used by the authors: Reference gene primers were amplified, and this amplification served to estimate nucleated cell counts. Clones were read by immunoSEQ multiplex PCR, and TCRdb kept only the in-frame ones, dropping some. That table gives V, J and clone size, and the DNA gave D and trimming. The repertoire consists of approximately 140,000 clones, with roughly 80% occurring once and the leading ten covering over 5%.

The chain recombines TRBV27 with TRBJ1-5; 9 positions agree with TRBD1. Sequenced material: peripheral blood. The sequence was obtained from a human donor in a cohort sampled during active COVID-19. In nucleotides, the CDR3 is TGTGCCAGCAGTTCCGGACAGGGGACGCAGCCCCAGCATTTT. This sequence encodes CASSSGQGTQPQHF.